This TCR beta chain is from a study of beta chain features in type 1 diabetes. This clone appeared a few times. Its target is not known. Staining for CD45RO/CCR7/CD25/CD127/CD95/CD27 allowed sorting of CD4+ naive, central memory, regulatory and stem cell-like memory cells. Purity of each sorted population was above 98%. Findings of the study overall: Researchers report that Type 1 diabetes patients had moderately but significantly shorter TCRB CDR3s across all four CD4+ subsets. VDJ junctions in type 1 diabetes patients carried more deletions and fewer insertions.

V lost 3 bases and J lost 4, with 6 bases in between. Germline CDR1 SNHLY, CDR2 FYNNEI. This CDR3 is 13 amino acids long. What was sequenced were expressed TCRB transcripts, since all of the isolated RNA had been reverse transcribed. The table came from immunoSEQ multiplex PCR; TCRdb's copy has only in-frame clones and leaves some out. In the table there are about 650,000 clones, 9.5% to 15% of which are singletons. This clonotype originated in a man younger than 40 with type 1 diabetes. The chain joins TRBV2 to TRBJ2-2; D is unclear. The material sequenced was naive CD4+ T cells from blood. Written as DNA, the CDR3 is TGTGCCAGCAGTGAGGTGGTCACCGGGGAGCTGTTTTTT. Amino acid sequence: CASSEVVTGELFF. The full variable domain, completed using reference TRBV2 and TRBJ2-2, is EPEVTQTPSHQVTQMGQEVILRCVPISNHLYFYWYRQILGQKVEFLVSFYNNEISEKSEIFDDQFSVERPDGSNFTLKIRSTKLEDSAMYFCASSEVVTGELFFGEGSRLTVL.